These T cell receptor beta chains were read from a single sample in a study of blood T cells in healthy people across ages. TCRdb re-analysed the 5' RACE reads in MiXCR, keeping a single row per CDR3 protein. The table has about 930,000 distinct CDR3 sequences, about 27% seen once; the top ten hold 9.5% to 13%. These data also featured in a second study, about T cells of mothers and their children.

Sequences were obtained from blood. The receptors were sampled from a woman between 35 and 50 years old in good health. Both conserved end residues are part of each CDR3. Fields, in order: J gene, V gene, CDR3 protein.

TRBJ2-3,TRBV7-2,CASSLVAGDRADTQYF
TRBJ2-7,TRBV6-5,CASSYGLAAYYEQYF
TRBJ1-3,TRBV13,CASSPPGLGNTIYF
TRBJ2-7,TRBV14,CVSSQDLAAYEQYF
TRBJ1-1,TRBV6-2/TRBV6-3,CASSYRGSPNTEAFF
TRBJ2-1,TRBV5-1,CASSLTGGEYNEQFF
TRBJ1-5,TRBV3-1,CASSHSGGNQPQHF
TRBJ2-7,TRBV5-1,CASSPGGTSDSYEQYF
TRBJ2-3,TRBV6-5,CAGSYSVSGGSTDTQYF
TRBJ1-1,TRBV3-1,CASSRSRARAFF
TRBJ1-1,TRBV11-3,CASSLDSLTEAFF
TRBJ2-1,TRBV15,CATSSLGGRAGRNEQFF
TRBJ1-1,TRBV5-1,CASNRDRPNSEAFF
TRBJ1-1,TRBV6-5,CASNDNRRITEAFF
TRBJ2-3,TRBV20-1,CCSGRIYTDTQYF
TRBJ2-1,TRBV7-2,CASSLISYNEQFF
TRBJ1-4,TRBV5-1,CASSLGARWRVANEKLFF
TRBJ2-7,TRBV7-2,CASSLEQGRSYEQYF
TRBJ2-7,TRBV24-1,CATSAARNTYEQYF
TRBJ2-7,TRBV12-3/TRBV12-4,CASSWEIPLAPPYEQYF
TRBJ1-1,TRBV28,CATRPWGLTEAFF
TRBJ2-7,TRBV6-6,CASGGTANSYEQYF
TRBJ2-7,TRBV20-1,CSARSFTGNNEQYF
TRBJ1-4,TRBV7-8,CASSSSRGGTNEKLFF
TRBJ2-3,TRBV27,CASSLQGVGVDTQYF
TRBJ2-1,TRBV7-2,CASSPTGGGSYEQFF
TRBJ1-5,TRBV6-5,CASSYSQPNRVNQPQHF
TRBJ2-5,TRBV7-9,CASSGLAGDLETQYF
TRBJ1-2,TRBV5-4,CASSFIQGRRVNYGYTF
TRBJ2-7,TRBV5-5,CASSLRTGLGEQYF
TRBJ2-7,TRBV12-3/TRBV12-4,CASSFRTGTNNEQYF
NA,TRBV7-2,CASSPQGGRGLLYEQYF
TRBJ1-1,TRBV20-1,CSASKELVNTEAFF
TRBJ2-1,TRBV7-8,CASSLTTGGTYNEQFF
TRBJ2-7,TRBV19,CASRAQGASYEQYF
TRBJ1-5,TRBV5-1,CASLPRGPQPQHF
TRBJ1-5,TRBV7-9,CASSLTTGNQPQHF
TRBJ2-3,TRBV7-9,CASSSGLAGGPLTQYF
TRBJ2-3,TRBV7-7,CASSFGQPDDTQYF
TRBJ2-1,TRBV30,CAWSVRGNEQFF